The next 19 T cell receptor beta chains were all read from a single sample in a study of shared clonotypes between healthy human individuals. The data were produced by immunoSEQ multiplex PCR, yet TCRdb's version contains in-frame clones alone and is incomplete. This sample yields a few hundred thousand clones, of which 70% to 80% are seen a single time; over 9.5% belongs to the top ten. Sequencing used PBMCs. These receptors were collected from a woman between 35 and 50 years old in good health. Some clones in this sample may be carry-over from other donors' samples.

The chain recombines TRBV4-1 with TRBJ1-5; TRBD1 agrees at 7 bases. This CDR3 comprises 14 residues. V shed 4 bases and J 7 bases; nucleotides not matched to a gene: 7. Germline V gene data show CDR1 as MGHRA and CDR2 as YSYEKL. The CDR3 nucleotides read TGCGCCAGCAGCCGGGACAGTGGCCACCAGCCCCAGCATTTT. Amino acids: CASSRDSGHQPQHF.

J is TRBJ2-5 and V is TRBV29-1; 7 nucleotides agree with TRBD1. CDR1 is SQVTM and CDR2 is ANQGSEA in the germline V gene. The ends lost 8 bases at V and 4 bases at J; junction bases unmatched: 7. The CDR3 covers 12 residues. CDR3 residues: CSIHRGGETQYF. The CDR3, as DNA: TGCAGCATCCACAGGGGCGGAGAGACCCAGTACTTC. The whole variable domain, remainder taken from reference TRBV29-1 and TRBJ2-5, is SAVISQKPSRDICQRGTSLTIQCQVDSQVTMMFWYRQQPGQSLTLIATANQGSEATYESGFVIDKFPISRPNLTFSTLTVSNMSPEDSSIYLCSIHRGGETQYFGPGTRLLVL.

This clone was seen a few times. J is TRBJ2-2 and V is TRBV2, with a tentative D call TRBD2 (6 bases). This CDR3 has 14 residues. The germline CDR1 and CDR2 sequences are SNHLY and FYNNEI. V was shortened by 4 bases and J by 4 bases, with 10 bases between the two germline ends. In DNA form, the CDR3 reads TGTGCCAGCAGTGGGACTACCATCACCGGGGAGCTGTTTTTT. Its translation is CASSGTTITGELFF.

This chain joins TRBV10-3 and TRBJ2-7; maybe TRBD1 (7 bases). Germline V gene data show CDR1 as ENHRY and CDR2 as SYGVKD. The V gene lost 2 bases and the J gene lost 1 base, with 15 bases spanning the gap. This CDR3 comprises 16 residues. CDR3 protein: CAISEAGQRTSYEQYF. CDR3 in DNA: TGTGCCATCAGTGAGGCGGGACAGCGTACTTCCTACGAGCAGTACTTC.

The J gene is TRBJ2-3, the V gene TRBV4-2; D uncertain. The CDR3 length is 12 residues. The V end lost 4 bases, the J end lost 6 bases, and 8 bases lay between the germline ends. Germline V gene data show CDR1 as LGHNA and CDR2 as YNFKEQ. The CDR3 spells CASSRDRDTQYF. The DNA for the CDR3 is TGTGCCAGCAGCCGGGATCGCGATACGCAGTATTTT.

This clone was picked up a small number of times. The chain uses TRBV4-3 and TRBJ1-4, with 7 nucleotides matching TRBD1. The V gene's germline CDR1 is LGHNA and CDR2 YSLEER. The CDR3 is made up of 16 amino acids. V dropped 1 base and J dropped 4; count of bases not matched to a gene: 6. The CDR3 sequence: CASSQGQGKGNEKLFF. The CDR3 DNA is TGCGCCAGCAGCCAAGGACAGGGAAAGGGTAATGAAAAACTGTTTTTT.

The chain is built from TRBV6-5 and TRBJ2-3; D not certain. Trimming shortened V by 2 bases and J by 7 bases, and 4 bases separated the two germline ends. Germline lookup yields CDR1 MNHEY and CDR2 SVGAGI. There are 11 residues in the CDR3. The CDR3 DNA sequence: TGTGCCAGCAGTTACCATAATACGCAGTATTTT. Protein product: CASSYHNTQYF.

The chain uses TRBV7-2 and TRBJ2-4; TRBD1 matches at 7 bases. Per the germline V gene, CDR1 is SGHTA and CDR2 is FQGNSA. V dropped 4 bases and J dropped 0; count of bases not matched to a gene: 6. The CDR3 has 16 residues. This CDR3 reads CASSYRQGLAKNIQYF. DNA for the CDR3: TGTGCCAGCAGCTACCGACAGGGTCTAGCCAAAAACATTCAGTACTTC.

This chain uses TRBV21-1 with TRBJ2-3; TRBD2, the table's D call, lacks a check against the DNA. TRBV21-1 is noted as a pseudogene. The CDR3 is 16 amino acids. CDR3 sequence: CASSDPTSGKTDTQYF. The CDR3, as DNA: TGTGCCAGCAGCGACCCGACTAGCGGGAAGACAGATACGCAGTATTTT.

The chain joins TRBV5-8 to TRBJ1-5; no clear D gene. The CDR3 consists of 13 residues. Germline CDR1 and CDR2: SGHTS and YDEGEE. Trimming took off 1 base at V and 0 bases at J, with 2 bases between the two ends. CDR3 bases: TGTGCCAGCAGCTTGTTTAGCAATCAGCCCCAGCATTTT. This codes for CASSLFSNQPQHF.

This clone was detected once. The rearrangement uses TRBV11-1 and TRBJ2-2; D could derive from TRBD1 or TRBD2 (7 bases each). V was cut by 8 bases and J by 5 bases, with 12 bases left in between. The CDR3 spans 13 residues. The germline gives CDR1 SGHAT, CDR2 FQDESV (reference sequence). CDR3 in amino acids: CASRQGGTGELFF. DNA for the CDR3: TGTGCCAGCCGTCAGGGGGGGACCGGGGAGCTGTTTTTT.

This clone was picked up a small number of times. J is TRBJ2-1 and V is TRBV12-5; D not resolved. Germline V gives CDR1 LGHNT, CDR2 FRNRAP. This CDR3 contains 16 residues. V was cut by 1 base and J by 0 bases, with 10 bases left in between. The CDR3 protein is CASGLEVGGSYNEQFF. The CDR3 DNA reads as TGTGCTAGTGGTTTGGAAGTAGGTGGCTCCTACAATGAGCAGTTCTTC.

The chain uses TRBV4-1 and TRBJ2-5; 8 positions agree with TRBD1. Germline V gene sequence: CDR1 MGHRA, CDR2 YSYEKL. V dropped 0 bases and J dropped 6; count of bases not matched to a gene: 9. The CDR3 runs 16 residues. The CDR3 loop reads CASSQDGSGGAKTQYF. The CDR3 nucleotides are TGCGCCAGCAGCCAAGATGGGTCAGGGGGCGCGAAGACCCAGTACTTC.

This clone was found a few times. The chain has TRBV5-1 and TRBJ2-1; TRBD2 agrees at 10 bases. CDR3 length equals 18 residues. J gave up 8 bases and V 0 bases, and 14 bases lay outside the gene matches. Germline assignment: CDR1 SGHRS and CDR2 YFSETQ. The CDR3 here is CASSLGASASGSSDEQFF. For the CDR3, the DNA is TGCGCCAGCAGCTTGGGGGCCTCGGCTAGCGGGAGTTCGGATGAGCAGTTCTTC.

This clone was counted a single time. The CDR3 loop is CAISDGDRTYEQYF. The CDR3 DNA reads as TGTGCCATCAGTGACGGGGACCGAACCTACGAGCAGTACTTC. V usage is TRBV10-3 and J usage is TRBJ2-7; D tentatively reads TRBD1 or TRBD2 (5 bases each). The V end was cut by 3 bases, the J end by 2 bases, with 11 bases between. The CDR3 covers 14 residues. Looked up from germline, CDR1 is ENHRY and CDR2 is SYGVKD.

A note on this clone: The identical CDR3 is also encoded by other nucleotide sequences in the sample. The V and J genes are TRBV30 and TRBJ1-2; 7 bases agree with TRBD1. Germline CDR1 is GTSNPN and CDR2 is SVGIG (reference sequence). CDR3 length: 11 residues. With 0 bases clipped from V and 8 bases from J, the junction kept 0 bases outside the gene matches. CDR3 DNA sequence: TGTGCCTGGAGTGTAGGGGGCGGCTACACCTTC. It codes for CAWSVGGGYTF.

V is TRBV29-1 and J is TRBJ2-5; tentatively, D is TRBD1 (6 bases). CDR1 and CDR2 (germline): SQVTM, ANQGSEA. Trimming shortened V by 7 bases and J by 5 bases, and 17 bases separated the two germline ends. This CDR3 is 13 amino acids long. The CDR3 region is CSGGGTGWETQYF. In DNA, the CDR3 is TGCAGCGGGGGTGGAACAGGGTGGGAGACCCAGTACTTC.

The chain recombines TRBV27 with TRBJ2-2; D is unclear. Germline CDR1 reads MNHEY; CDR2 reads SMNVEV (reference sequence). The CDR3 sequence is 13 residues long. The V end was cut by 3 bases, the J end by 9 bases, with 11 bases between. In DNA, the CDR3 is TGTGCCAGCAGTTTGACGATGCACAGGGAGCTGTTTTTT. This gives the protein CASSLTMHRELFF.

Many counts were recorded for this clone. The chain carries TRBV15 and TRBJ2-7; D gene uncertain. The V and J ends lost 2 bases and 3 bases respectively, with 17 bases between them. The CDR3 is 16 residues long. Germline V gene lookup returns CDR1 LNHNV and CDR2 YYDKDF (reference sequence). The CDR3 here is CATSRHVEDSSYEQYF. DNA for the CDR3: TGTGCCACCAGCAGACACGTAGAGGATAGCAGCTACGAGCAGTACTTC.